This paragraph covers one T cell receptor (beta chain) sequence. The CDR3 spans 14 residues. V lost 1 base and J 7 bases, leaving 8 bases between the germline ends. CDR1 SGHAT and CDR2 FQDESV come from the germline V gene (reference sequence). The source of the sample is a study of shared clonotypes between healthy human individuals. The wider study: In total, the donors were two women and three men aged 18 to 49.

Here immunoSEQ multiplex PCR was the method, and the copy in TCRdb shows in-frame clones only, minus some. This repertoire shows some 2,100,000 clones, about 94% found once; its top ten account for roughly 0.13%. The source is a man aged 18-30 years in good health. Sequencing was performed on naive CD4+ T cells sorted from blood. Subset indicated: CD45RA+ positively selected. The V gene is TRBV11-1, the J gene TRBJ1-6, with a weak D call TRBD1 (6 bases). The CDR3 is CASSLGGGNSPLHF. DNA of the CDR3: TGTGCCAGCAGCTTAGGAGGGGGAAATTCACCCCTCCACTTT.